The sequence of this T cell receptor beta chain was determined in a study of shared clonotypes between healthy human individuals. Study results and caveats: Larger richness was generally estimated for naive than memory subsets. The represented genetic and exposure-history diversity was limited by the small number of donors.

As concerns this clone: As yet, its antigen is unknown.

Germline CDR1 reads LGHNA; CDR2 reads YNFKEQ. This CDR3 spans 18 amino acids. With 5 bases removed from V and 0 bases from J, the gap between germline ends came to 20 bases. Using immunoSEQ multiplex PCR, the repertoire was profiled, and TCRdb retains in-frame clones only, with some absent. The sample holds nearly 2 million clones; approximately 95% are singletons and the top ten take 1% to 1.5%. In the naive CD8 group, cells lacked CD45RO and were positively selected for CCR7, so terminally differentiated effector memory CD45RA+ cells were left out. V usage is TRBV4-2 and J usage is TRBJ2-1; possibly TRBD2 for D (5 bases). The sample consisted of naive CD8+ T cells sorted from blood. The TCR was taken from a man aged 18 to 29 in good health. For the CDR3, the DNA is TGTGCCAGCAGCGGTAGTGGCGAGGAGGCGTACTCCTACAATGAGCAGTTCTTC. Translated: CASSGSGEEAYSYNEQFF.